This T cell receptor beta chain was captured in a study of T cells in Graves' hyperthyroidism and ophthalmopathy. The CDR3 spans 12 residues. The V gene end was trimmed by 10 bases and the J gene end by 10 bases; junction bases not matched to a gene: 5. The germline gives CDR1 ENHRY, CDR2 SYGVKD. TCR beta CDR3 regions were amplified from RNA. The TCR CDR3 first-round RT-PCR relied on the HTBI primer set. From the multiplex PCR reads, TCRdb called clonotypes with MiXCR, one entry per CDR3 protein. The sample records about 660,000 distinct CDR3 sequences, approximately 42% being singletons. This clonotype was found many times.

This chain joins TRBV10-3 and TRBJ2-7, with 15 bases identical to TRBD2. This sequence originates from an adult man with Graves' disease, either hyperthyroidism or ophthalmopathy (not recorded which). Input material: peripheral blood or thyroid tissue (not recorded which). DNA of the CDR3: TGTGCCACCAGGACTAGCGGGAGGGATCAGTACTTC. It translates to CATRTSGRDQYF.